The clone carrying this T cell receptor (beta chain) was recorded a few times. Its antigen is unknown. This CDR3 spans 16 amino acids. CDR1 is SGHDT, CDR2 YYEEEE, per germline. The V end was cut by 1 base, the J end by 6 bases, with 16 bases between. This specimen comes from a study of cytomegalovirus exposure and HLA in healthy donors. Overall study: Researchers found that approximately 85% of 350 to 500 genotyped donors fell within the Caucasian-associated ancestry cluster. Findings and caveats of the study: Later analysis associated a missense DCLRE1C variant with TCR beta V- and J-gene trimming. The study assumed roughly uniform donor sequencing depth for presence/absence analyses.

This PCR relied on a set of 60 Vbeta primers and 13 Jbeta primers. The repertoire was sequenced with immunoSEQ multiplex PCR; TCRdb's copy has only in-frame clones and lacks some. The sample holds 150,000 or so clones; approximately 79% are singletons and the top ten take 4.3%. The sequence was obtained from a young man in good health and CMV-seropositive. The chain joins TRBV5-6 to TRBJ1-4, with a tentative D call TRBD1 (5 bases). Source material: PBMCs. CDR3 nucleotides: TGTGCCAGCAGCTTGAAATTTCAGGGTGAGGATGAAAAACTGTTTTTT. This sequence encodes CASSLKFQGEDEKLFF.